This T cell receptor beta chain was recorded in a study of TIL therapy for anti-PD-1-resistant metastatic lung cancer. Study results and caveats: TIL cultures after expansion showed higher clonality and lower diversity than baseline tumor (median about 6% vs 30%).

Time point meaning: pre-treatment sample, taken before nivolumab and TIL therapy. Most excised metastases sampled were pleural nodules or supraclavicular lymph nodes. Progressing patients received lymphodepletion, expanded TIL infusion and IL-2. J gave up 1 base and V 4 bases, and 2 bases lay outside the gene matches. Looked up from germline, CDR1 is GTSNPN and CDR2 is SVGIG (reference sequence). This CDR3 is built from 13 residues. This was the immunoSEQ v3 assay. Here immunoSEQ multiplex PCR was the method, and the copy in TCRdb shows in-frame clones only, minus some. The sample contains around 45,000 clones, over 65% of which appear only once. A remark on this clone: Its antigen remains unidentified.

Sequencing was performed on tumor tissue, taken at baseline. This receptor was taken from a person between 25 and 79 years old with non-small cell lung cancer. The chain has TRBV30 and TRBJ1-2; 8 nucleotides match TRBD1. The CDR3 is CAWTTGGNYGYTF. The CDR3 DNA sequence: TGTGCCTGGACAACAGGGGGTAACTATGGCTACACCTTC. Combining the CDR3 with reference TRBV30 and TRBJ1-2 gives the whole variable domain SQTIHQWPATLVQPVGSPLSLECTVEGTSNPNLYWYRQAAGRGLQLLFYSVGIGQISSEVPQNLSASRPQDRQFILSSKKLLLSDSGFYLCAWTTGGNYGYTFGSGTRLTVV.